This T cell receptor (beta chain) was found in a study of T-cell memory formation after mild COVID-19. As regards this clonotype: Its antigen remains unidentified.

TCR alpha and TCR beta cDNA libraries with sample barcodes and UMIs came from 5'RACE using constant-segment primers. TCRdb passed the 5' RACE reads through MiXCR, listing each CDR3 protein once. Among more than 250,000 distinct CDR3 sequences, approximately 15% were seen once, and the ten largest hold around a fifth. V lost 0 bases and J 1 base, leaving 6 bases between the germline ends. This CDR3 has 15 residues. Germline assignment: CDR1 SGHTA and CDR2 FQGNSA. Study-level findings and limits: Among contracting clones, CD4+ were mainly CM/EM and CD8+ enriched in EMRA.

This sequence joins TRBV7-2 and TRBJ2-2; D not certain. The source of this sequence is a man in his late teens or twenties who had mild COVID-19 (a few samples of this study predate the infection). Cell type and time point are not known. Specimen: PBMCs or a T cell subset sorted from them (not recorded which). CDR3 nucleotides: TGTGCCAGCAGCTTAGCCCCCCTGAACACCGGGGAGCTGTTTTTT. Translating it yields CASSLAPLNTGELFF.